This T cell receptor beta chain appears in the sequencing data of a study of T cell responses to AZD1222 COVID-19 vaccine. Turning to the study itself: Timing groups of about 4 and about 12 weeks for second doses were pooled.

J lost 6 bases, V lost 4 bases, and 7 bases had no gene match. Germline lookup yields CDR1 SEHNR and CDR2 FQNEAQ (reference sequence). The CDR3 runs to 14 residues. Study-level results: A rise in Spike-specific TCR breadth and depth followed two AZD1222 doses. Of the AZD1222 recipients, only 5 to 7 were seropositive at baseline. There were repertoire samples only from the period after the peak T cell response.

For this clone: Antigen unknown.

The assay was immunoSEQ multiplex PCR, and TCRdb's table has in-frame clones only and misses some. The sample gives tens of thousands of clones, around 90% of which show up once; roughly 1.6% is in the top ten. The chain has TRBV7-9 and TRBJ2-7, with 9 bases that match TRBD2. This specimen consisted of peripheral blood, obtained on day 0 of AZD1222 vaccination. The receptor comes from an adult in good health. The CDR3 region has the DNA TGTGCCAGCAGCTCGAGCGGGAGGATGGGCGAGCAGTACTTC. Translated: CASSSSGRMGEQYF.